The 3 T cell receptor beta chains below come from one sample, sequenced in a study of blood T cell repertoires in COVID-19. Some clones are missing from TCRdb's copy, which holds only in-frame ones; the method was immunoSEQ multiplex PCR. Found here are roughly 270,000 clones, approximately 78% of them singletons; the top ten hold less than 5.5%. Specimen: PBMCs or T cells enriched from blood (not recorded which). These receptors all come from a man between 40 and 49 years old who had been exposed to COVID-19.

This clone showed up just once. The chain has TRBV6-5 and TRBJ2-7, with D perhaps TRBD2 (6 bases). CDR3 length: 15 residues. Germline V gene lookup returns CDR1 MNHEY and CDR2 SVGAGI. Trimming removed 7 bases from V and 4 bases from J, with 20 bases in between. Here the CDR3 reads CASMGGTGTKYEQYF. CDR3 nucleotide sequence: TGTGCCAGCATGGGCGGGACCGGGACGAAATACGAGCAGTACTTC.

V gene TRBV19 combines with J gene TRBJ2-7; D may be TRBD2 (6 bases). The CDR3 contains 13 residues. Trimming removed 4 bases at V and 2 bases at J, with 9 bases between. Germline CDR1 reads LNHDA; CDR2 reads SQIVND (reference sequence). The CDR3, as DNA: TGTGCCAGTAGTACCCGGAGGGCCTACGAGCAGTACTTC. Its protein is CASSTRRAYEQYF.

The J gene is TRBJ2-7, the V gene TRBV20-1; TRBD1 is a possible D gene (6 bases). Germline assignment: CDR1 DFQATT and CDR2 SNEGSKA (reference sequence). This CDR3 has 14 residues. The ends were cut back, 3 bases at V and 5 bases at J, with 17 bases in the middle. The CDR3 protein is CSASRTVPVNEQYF. As DNA, the CDR3 is TGCAGTGCTAGTAGGACAGTGCCTGTCAACGAGCAGTACTTC.